This is a list of T cell receptor beta chains from one sample in a study of T cell responses to AZD1222 COVID-19 vaccine. Profiled with immunoSEQ multiplex PCR; TCRdb holds only in-frame clones, not every one. The sample comprises fewer than 150,000 clones, 70% to 90% of which are singletons, and 3.5% rests with the top ten. The sample in question was peripheral blood, obtained 28 days after the second AZD1222 dose. All receptors come from an adult who received the AZD1222 COVID-19 vaccine. Each CDR3 is given with its conserved first and last residue. The D gene is left open where the match is weak. Not all rows give a size; the values are once, few, many and, for expanded clones, a class.

- TRBJ2-5 TRBV7-2 - CASSLFGAYQETQYF TGTGCCAGCAGCTTATTTGGCGCCTACCAAGAGACCCAGTACTTC
TRBD1 TRBJ2-5 TRBV4-3 - CASSQERTGVEETQYF TGCGCCAGCAGCCAGGAAAGGACAGGGGTGGAGGAGACCCAGTACTTC
TRBD1 TRBJ1-6 TRBV18 - CASSPWQDRENSPLHF TGTGCCAGCTCACCCTGGCAGGACAGGGAAAATTCACCCCTCCACTTT
TRBD2 TRBJ2-1 TRBV30 - CAWRGPGLADSYNEQFF TGTGCCTGGAGGGGCCCGGGACTAGCGGATTCCTACAATGAGCAGTTCTTC
- TRBJ2-5 TRBV6-1 - CASSDGADPETQYF TGTGCCAGCAGTGATGGGGCAGATCCAGAGACCCAGTACTTC
- TRBJ1-1 TRBV29-1 once CSVEKPGPEAFF TGCAGCGTTGAAAAACCCGGTCCCGAAGCTTTCTTT
TRBD2 TRBJ2-1 TRBV19 once CASSILGGRNNEQFF TGTGCCAGTAGTATTCTCGGGGGGAGAAACAATGAGCAGTTCTTC
- TRBJ2-7 TRBV6-5 - CASHPGFRSYEQYF TGTGCCAGCCACCCAGGGTTCCGCTCCTACGAGCAGTACTTC
- TRBJ1-1 TRBV29-1 - CSVDLGGNTEAFF TGCAGCGTTGACTTAGGGGGGAACACTGAAGCTTTCTTT
- TRBJ1-5 TRBV10-3 once CAISGLENQPQHF TGTGCCATCAGTGGCCTGGAGAATCAGCCCCAGCATTTT
TRBD2 TRBJ2-2 TRBV6-2/TRBV6-3 once CASSFLLAGATGELFF TGTGCCAGCAGTTTTTTGCTAGCGGGAGCCACCGGGGAGCTGTTTTTT
- TRBJ1-5 TRBV10-3 - CAISETRDSNQPQHF TGTGCCATCAGTGAAACAAGGGATAGCAATCAGCCCCAGCATTTT
- TRBJ2-1 TRBV9 - CASSVGEGGMVRGNEQFF TGTGCCAGCAGCGTAGGGGAGGGGGGCATGGTGAGAGGGAATGAGCAGTTCTTC
- TRBJ2-5 TRBV14 - CASSQGQGETQYF TGTGCCAGCAGCCAAGGGCAAGGAGAGACCCAGTACTTC
- TRBJ1-5 TRBV27 - CASSAVGAVGNQPQHF TGTGCCAGCAGCGCCGTGGGGGCGGTTGGCAATCAGCCCCAGCATTTT
- TRBJ1-1 TRBV5-1 - CASSLEPRGHAFF TGCGCCAGCAGCTTGGAGCCTCGTGGGCATGCTTTCTTT
- TRBJ1-2 TRBV14 - CASSQDLRPGGYTF TGTGCCAGCAGCCAAGATTTGAGACCGGGGGGCTACACCTTC
TRBD1 TRBJ2-7 TRBV7-3 few CASSLTPGGSYEQYF TGTGCCAGCAGCTTAACGCCAGGGGGAAGTTACGAGCAGTACTTC
- TRBJ2-1 TRBV11-1 - CASSLGGDRDEQFF TGTGCCAGCAGCTTAGGGGGGGACAGAGATGAGCAGTTCTTC
TRBD2 TRBJ2-7 TRBV7-8 - CASSRTSGRVEQYF TGTGCCAGCAGCCGGACTAGCGGGAGAGTCGAGCAGTACTTC
TRBD2 TRBJ2-5 TRBV7-3 - CASSRGGLAVETQYF TGTGCCAGCAGCCGAGGGGGACTAGCGGTAGAGACCCAGTACTTC
TRBD1 TRBJ1-5 TRBV6-5 - CASSYSTGMGQPQHF TGTGCCAGCAGTTACTCGACAGGGATGGGTCAGCCCCAGCATTTT
- TRBJ1-2 TRBV20-1 - CSARDGYTF TGCAGTGCTCGGGATGGCTACACCTTC
- TRBJ1-5 TRBV30 - CAWSEGVYSNQPQHF TGTGCCTGGAGCGAAGGGGTTTATAGCAATCAGCCCCAGCATTTT
- TRBJ2-5 TRBV9 - CASSLGGRTQETQYF TGTGCCAGCAGCCTCGGAGGACGGACCCAAGAGACCCAGTACTTC
- TRBJ1-1 TRBV3-1/TRBV3-2 few CASTTTSSGRNTEAFF TGTGCCAGCACCACAACCAGCTCGGGGAGGAACACTGAAGCTTTCTTT
- TRBJ1-1 TRBV14 - CASSQGLDTEAFF TGTGCCAGCAGCCAAGGGTTGGACACTGAAGCTTTCTTT
- TRBJ1-2 TRBV19 - CASRDRGLAGDYGYTF TGTGCCAGTAGGGACCGGGGCCTGGCGGGGGACTATGGCTACACCTTC
- TRBJ2-3 TRBV11-2 - CASSLEPGGTQYF TGTGCCAGCAGCTTAGAACCTGGGGGTACGCAGTATTTT
- TRBJ1-5 TRBV28 - CASSLGQGPYQPQHF TGTGCCAGCAGTTTAGGGCAGGGGCCTTATCAGCCCCAGCATTTT
- TRBJ2-2 TRBV11-3 - CASSLESIGSGELFF TGTGCCAGCAGCTTAGAGTCGATCGGGTCCGGGGAGCTGTTTTTT
- TRBJ1-2 TRBV5-1 few CASSSPGGGNPPRTF TGCGCCAGCAGCTCCCCGGGGGGTGGGAACCCACCCCGCACCTTC
- TRBJ1-1 TRBV9 - CASSVDGTEAFF TGTGCCAGCAGCGTAGACGGCACTGAAGCTTTCTTT
TRBD1 TRBJ2-7 TRBV6-5 - CASSPRDSLINEQYF TGTGCCAGCAGCCCCCGGGACAGCCTAATAAACGAGCAGTACTTC
TRBD2 TRBJ2-1 TRBV5-5 - CASSKGVAGIPTYNEQFF TGTGCCAGCAGCAAGGGAGTAGCGGGGATTCCAACCTACAATGAGCAGTTCTTC
- TRBJ2-7 TRBV7-9 - CASSLSGSYEQYF TGTGCCAGCAGCTTATCCGGTTCCTACGAGCAGTACTTC
- TRBJ1-3 TRBV6-6 few CASSYADSPGNTIYF TGTGCCAGCAGTTACGCCGACAGTCCTGGAAACACCATATATTTT
- TRBJ1-4 TRBV13 - CASSLRGRREKLFF TGTGCCAGCAGCCTAAGGGGGAGAAGGGAAAAACTGTTTTTT
TRBD1 TRBJ1-6 TRBV18 once CASSPGQGDSPLHF TGTGCCAGCTCACCGGGACAGGGGGACTCACCCCTCCACTTT
- TRBJ1-3 TRBV27 - CASSFSQGPGNTIYF TGTGCCAGCAGCTTTTCACAGGGACCTGGAAACACCATATATTTT
TRBD1 TRBJ1-2 TRBV12-5 once CASAMTGVDGYTF TGTGCTAGTGCCATGACAGGGGTTGATGGCTACACCTTC
TRBD1 TRBJ2-3 TRBV19 - CASSASGQGISDTQYF TGTGCCAGTAGTGCCTCGGGACAGGGCATTTCAGATACGCAGTATTTT
- TRBJ2-7 TRBV5-6 - CASSLIQQSLREQYF TGTGCCAGCAGCTTGATTCAACAATCCCTACGCGAGCAGTACTTC
- TRBJ1-1 TRBV7-9 - CASSLSPGARTEAFF TGTGCCAGCAGCTTATCCCCGGGGGCCAGGACTGAAGCTTTCTTT
- TRBJ2-2 TRBV4-2 - CASSQVPGPHTGELFF TGTGCCAGCAGCCAAGTTCCGGGACCCCACACCGGGGAGCTGTTTTTT
- TRBJ2-3 TRBV5-5 - CASSSLSGDTDTQYF TGTGCCAGCAGCTCCCTTTCTGGGGACACAGATACGCAGTATTTT
TRBD1 TRBJ2-1 TRBV6-6 - CASILGTGVSYNEQFF TGTGCCAGCATCCTCGGGACAGGGGTATCCTACAATGAGCAGTTCTTC
TRBD2 TRBJ2-2 TRBV4-1 - CASKTSGSGNTGELFF TGCGCCAGCAAGACTAGCGGGAGTGGGAACACCGGGGAGCTGTTTTTT
- TRBJ1-5 TRBV30 - CAWSPTVNQPQHF TGTGCCTGGAGCCCGACAGTGAATCAGCCCCAGCATTTT
TRBD1 TRBJ2-5 TRBV28 once CAALPGTGLRGKTQYF TGTGCCGCCCTCCCCGGGACAGGGTTAAGAGGAAAGACCCAGTACTTC
- TRBJ1-5 TRBV12-3/TRBV12-4 - CASSLSDNQPQHF TGTGCCAGCAGTTTGTCAGACAATCAGCCCCAGCATTTT
- TRBJ2-3 TRBV7-2 - CASSLGLRGNTDTQYF TGTGCCAGCAGCTTAGGCCTCAGGGGTAACACAGATACGCAGTATTTT
TRBD2 TRBJ2-3 TRBV27 - CASSLMASGRTGTQYF TGTGCCAGCAGTTTAATGGCTAGCGGGAGAACGGGTACGCAGTATTTT
- TRBJ1-4 TRBV4-3 - CASSQDKGEKLFF TGCGCCAGCAGCCAAGATAAAGGGGAAAAACTGTTTTTT
- TRBJ1-2 TRBV19 - CASSIESRIAPYGYTF TGTGCCAGTAGTATAGAGAGCAGGATTGCCCCGTATGGCTACACCTTC
- TRBJ1-1 TRBV6-1 - CASSEAHGGEAFF TGTGCCAGCAGTGAAGCCCACGGGGGTGAAGCTTTCTTT
- TRBJ2-2 TRBV19 few CASSPFLDTNTGELFF TGTGCCAGTAGTCCGTTTTTGGATACGAACACCGGGGAGCTGTTTTTT
- TRBJ1-6 TRBV19 - CASSIRGSYNSPLHF TGTGCCAGTAGTATCAGGGGCTCCTATAATTCACCCCTCCACTTT